This T cell receptor (beta chain) was sequenced for a study of cytomegalovirus exposure and HLA in healthy donors. The study's findings and limits: With DRB1 most and HLA-C fewest, TCR association rates differed between HLA loci in a later analysis. In a later analysis, an Asian-associated ancestry cluster reportedly showed fewer N-insertions than the roughly 710-donor mean. Earlier analysis looked at TCR beta V segments, and most were productive about 90% or about 30% of the time.

Germline trimming cut 4 bases from V and 4 bases from J; bases unmatched to any gene: 8. This CDR3 has 15 amino acids. Looked up from germline, CDR1 is GTSNPN and CDR2 is SVGIG (reference sequence). Remarks on this clone: The antigen is undetermined.

The PCR was carried out with 60 Vbeta primers and 13 Jbeta primers. TCRdb's table, derived via immunoSEQ multiplex PCR, lists solely in-frame clones and lacks some. The sample carries some 180,000 clones, roughly 9.4% recorded once. Material for sequencing was PBMCs. The chain links TRBV30 to TRBJ2-2, with 8 bases matching TRBD2. This sequence originates from a woman aged 25 to 39 in good health and CMV-seropositive. This chain's CDR3 is CAWMLGTSGTGELFF. For the CDR3, the DNA is TGTGCCTGGATGCTCGGGACTAGTGGCACCGGGGAGCTGTTTTTT.